Shown below are 19 T cell receptor beta chains from a single sample sequenced in a study of blood T cell repertoires in COVID-19. The repertoire was sequenced with immunoSEQ multiplex PCR; TCRdb's copy has only in-frame clones and lacks some. The sample lists around 300,000 clones; just under 85% were seen once. Material for sequencing was peripheral blood. The receptors stem from a woman aged 45-60 years with active or convalescent COVID-19.

This clone was seen a few times. The rearrangement joins TRBV19 to TRBJ2-5, with D possibly TRBD2 on 5 matching bases. Trimming shortened V by 1 base and J by 3 bases, and 18 bases separated the two germline ends. The germline V gene encodes CDR1 LNHDA and CDR2 SQIVND (reference sequence). CDR3 length equals 17 residues. The CDR3 bases are TGTGCCAGTAGTATAGGCCCCGGCCGGGGAGTCAAAGAGACCCAGTACTTC. Residues: CASSIGPGRGVKETQYF. Variable domain in full (rest from reference TRBV19 and TRBJ2-5): DGGITQSPKYLFRKEGQNVTLSCEQNLNHDAMYWYRQDPGQGLRLIYYSQIVNDFQKGDIAEGYSVSREKKESFPLTVTSAQKNPTAFYLCASSIGPGRGVKETQYFGPGTRLLVL.

The CDR3 reads CASSLVKSGRSYEQYF. The CDR3 DNA is TGTGCCAGCAGCTTAGTTAAAAGCGGGAGGTCCTACGAGCAGTACTTC. V usage is TRBV11-3 and J usage is TRBJ2-7; 9 nucleotides match TRBD2. Trimming cost V 1 base and J 1 base; bases outside gene matches: 5. The germline V gene encodes CDR1 SGHNT and CDR2 YENEEA. The CDR3 is made up of 16 amino acids.

The chain links TRBV15 to TRBJ2-1; TRBD2 agrees at 9 bases. Germline-derived CDR1 and CDR2 are LNHNV and YYDKDF (reference sequence). V lost 1 base to trimming and J lost 3 bases; unmatched junction nucleotides: 4. CDR3 length: 16 residues. For the CDR3, the DNA is TGTGCCACCAGCAGAGGCCCTAGCGGGGACTACAATGAGCAGTTCTTC. This codes for CATSRGPSGDYNEQFF.

The DNA of the CDR3 is TGCGCCAGCAGCTTGGCCGGGGGGGACGGCGAGCAGTACTTC. Amino acids: CASSLAGGDGEQYF. The chain combines TRBV5-1 with TRBJ2-7; 8 bases agree with TRBD2. The V gene end was trimmed by 0 bases and the J gene end by 6 bases; junction bases not matched to a gene: 5. Looked up from germline, CDR1 is SGHRS and CDR2 is YFSETQ. The CDR3 has 14 residues.

V usage is TRBV30 and J usage is TRBJ2-3, with TRBD2 matching 16 bases. With V trimmed by 0 bases and J by 3 bases, 0 bases remained unmatched. The CDR3 has 16 amino acids. Per germline, CDR1 GTSNPN and CDR2 SVGIG (reference sequence). As DNA, the CDR3 is TGTGCCTGGAGTGTGGGACTAGCGGGAGGGACAGATACGCAGTATTTT. This gives the protein CAWSVGLAGGTDTQYF.

The chain carries TRBV19 and TRBJ2-1, with D hard to call. The CDR3 totals 13 residues. Germline V CDR1 and CDR2: LNHDA, SQIVND (reference sequence). Trimming took off 5 bases at V and 8 bases at J, with 13 bases between the two ends. The DNA for the CDR3 is TGTGCCAGTAGTGTGGCCCTTGCAGATGAGCAGTTCTTC. The encoded protein is CASSVALADEQFF.

The chain carries TRBV2 and TRBJ1-4; a weak D match, TRBD1 (5 bases). In germline, CDR1 is SNHLY, CDR2 FYNNEI. V was cut by 0 bases and J by 8 bases, with 10 bases left in between. The CDR3 contains 14 residues. Written as DNA, the CDR3 is TGTGCCAGCAGTGAAGCGGGGGAGGACGAAAAACTGTTTTTT. As protein: CASSEAGEDEKLFF.

V gene TRBV3-1 (or the pseudogene TRBV3-2) combines with J gene TRBJ1-6; TRBD1 matches 8 bases. V was clipped by 1 base and J by 9 bases; unmatched bases: 2. The CDR3 is 14 residues long. The germline CDR1 and CDR2 sequences are LGHDT and YNNKEL (reference sequence). For the CDR3, the DNA is TGTGCCAGCAGCCAAGCGACAGGGGTTTCACCCCTCCACTTT. It is translated as CASSQATGVSPLHF.

The chain joins TRBV19 to TRBJ1-5, with no clear D. Deletions cut 7 bases from V and 4 bases from J, with 20 bases between. This CDR3 region has 16 residues. Germline V CDR1 and CDR2: LNHDA, SQIVND (reference sequence). The CDR3 region has the DNA TGTGCCAGTACCGATGGGTCGGGAGGTCCTAATCAGCCCCAGCATTTT. It is translated as CASTDGSGGPNQPQHF.

The rearrangement joins TRBV10-3 to TRBJ1-2; TRBD1 might be the D (6 bases). Per germline, CDR1 ENHRY and CDR2 SYGVKD. V was trimmed by 5 bases and J by 6 bases, leaving 13 bases between them. The CDR3 covers 13 residues. The CDR3 region is CAISPRGGNGYTF. In DNA form, the CDR3 reads TGTGCCATCAGTCCCAGAGGGGGAAATGGCTACACCTTC.

The chain recombines TRBV5-1 with TRBJ1-2; 8 bases align to TRBD1. The V gene end was trimmed by 4 bases and the J gene end by 3 bases; junction bases not matched to a gene: 5. Germline-derived CDR1 and CDR2 are SGHRS and YFSETQ. This CDR3 is built from 14 residues. CDR3 protein: CASSTGQGDYGYTF. The CDR3 DNA follows: TGCGCCAGCAGCACCGGACAGGGAGACTATGGCTACACCTTC.

The gene calls are TRBV14 and TRBJ2-7; tentative D call: TRBD2 (6 bases). The V end lost 1 base, the J end lost 0 bases, and 13 bases lay between the germline ends. The CDR3 consists of 16 residues. The germline CDR1 and CDR2 sequences are SGHDN and FVKESK. The CDR3 here is CASSQGFLGGSYEQYF. In DNA, the CDR3 is TGTGCCAGCAGCCAAGGTTTCCTGGGAGGCTCCTACGAGCAGTACTTC.

The chain has TRBV29-1 and TRBJ1-1, with D possibly TRBD1 on 5 matching bases. CDR1 is SQVTM and CDR2 is ANQGSEA in the germline V gene. Trimming shortened V by 3 bases and J by 7 bases, and 15 bases separated the two germline ends. The CDR3 totals 13 residues. The CDR3 spells CSVDSAGGYEAFF. Written as DNA, the CDR3 is TGCAGCGTTGATTCAGCCGGGGGATATGAAGCTTTCTTT.

The rearrangement joins TRBV2 to TRBJ2-5; 9 nucleotides line up with TRBD1. Germline lookup yields CDR1 SNHLY and CDR2 FYNNEI. The CDR3 spans 15 residues. The V and J ends lost 6 bases and 4 bases, in that order; junction bases with no gene match: 9. The CDR3 DNA sequence: TGTGCCAGCAGGAGGGGGGGACAGGGCGGAGAGACCCAGTACTTC. It translates to CASRRGGQGGETQYF.

This clone was recorded many times. The chain couples TRBV29-1 to TRBJ2-3; 7 nucleotides line up with TRBD1. CDR3 length: 14 amino acids. The J segment lost 5 bases and the V segment lost 5 bases, leaving 10 bases of the junction unmatched. Germline CDR1 SQVTM, CDR2 ANQGSEA. The CDR3 here is CSVSALRGQDTQYF. The CDR3, as DNA: TGCAGCGTTTCCGCGTTGAGGGGGCAAGATACGCAGTATTTT.

Concerning this clone: The germline gene is not matched at one end of the junction; a read error may be the cause. The chain combines TRBV5-1 with TRBJ2-7; D is unresolved. This CDR3 is 14 amino acids long. The V gene's germline CDR1 is SGHRS and CDR2 YFSETQ. The CDR3 spells CASSFGRHAYGQYF. The CDR3 nucleotides read TGCGCCAGCAGCTTCGGCAGGCACGCCTACGGGCAGTACTTC.

This rearrangement joins TRBV15 to TRBJ2-7; TRBD1 matches at 11 bases. This CDR3 comprises 14 residues. V was pared by 8 bases and J by 2 bases, with 5 bases of the junction left unmatched. Germline V CDR1 and CDR2: LNHNV, YYDKDF (reference sequence). CDR3 residues: CATSADRGPYEQYF. Written as DNA, the CDR3 is TGTGCCACCTCGGCGGACAGGGGGCCCTACGAGCAGTACTTC.

This rearrangement joins TRBV5-1 to TRBJ1-6, with TRBD1 matching over 7 bases. Germline CDR1 SGHRS, CDR2 YFSETQ. This CDR3 comprises 17 residues. V gave up 4 bases and J gave up 7 bases; unmatched junction bases: 14. The DNA for the CDR3 is TGCGCCAGCAGCGAGGGTCATGGGACAGCCCGCAATTCACCCCTCCACTTT. Its translation is CASSEGHGTARNSPLHF.

V is TRBV15 and J is TRBJ2-2; D is unresolved. V gave up 4 bases and J gave up 5 bases, with 11 bases separating them. Germline V lookup: CDR1 LNHNV, CDR2 YYDKDF (reference sequence). CDR3 length equals 14 residues. In nucleotides, the CDR3 is TGTGCCACCAGCACCCCCCAAGCGACCGGGGAGCTGTTTTTT. It codes for CATSTPQATGELFF.